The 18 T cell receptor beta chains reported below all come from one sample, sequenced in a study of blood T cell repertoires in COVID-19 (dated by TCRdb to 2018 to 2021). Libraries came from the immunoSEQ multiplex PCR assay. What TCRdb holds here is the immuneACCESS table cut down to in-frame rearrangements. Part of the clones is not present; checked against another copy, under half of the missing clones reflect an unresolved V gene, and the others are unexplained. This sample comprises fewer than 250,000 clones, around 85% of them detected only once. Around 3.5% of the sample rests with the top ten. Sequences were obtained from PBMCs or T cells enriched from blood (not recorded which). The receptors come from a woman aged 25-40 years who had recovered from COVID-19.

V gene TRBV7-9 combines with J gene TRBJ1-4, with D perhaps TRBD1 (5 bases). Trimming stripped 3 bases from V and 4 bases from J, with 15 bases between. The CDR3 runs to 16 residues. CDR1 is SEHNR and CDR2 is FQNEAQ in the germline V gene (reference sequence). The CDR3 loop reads CASSLNVRGGNEKLFF. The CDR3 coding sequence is TGTGCCAGCAGCTTGAATGTAAGGGGCGGTAATGAAAAACTGTTTTTT.

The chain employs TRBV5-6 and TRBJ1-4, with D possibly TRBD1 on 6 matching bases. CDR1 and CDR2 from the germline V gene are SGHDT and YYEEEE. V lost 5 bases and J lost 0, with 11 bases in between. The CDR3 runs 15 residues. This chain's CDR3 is CASSMTGATNEKLFF. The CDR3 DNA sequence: TGTGCCAGCAGTATGACAGGAGCAACTAATGAAAAACTGTTTTTT.

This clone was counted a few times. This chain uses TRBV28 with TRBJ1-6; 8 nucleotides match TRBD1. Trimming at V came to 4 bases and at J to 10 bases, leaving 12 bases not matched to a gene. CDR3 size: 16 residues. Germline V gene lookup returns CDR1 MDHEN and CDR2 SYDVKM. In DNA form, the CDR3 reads TGTGCCAGCAGTTCAGGGGGCATTTTTCTAGGGTCACCCCTCCACTTT. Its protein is CASSSGGIFLGSPLHF.

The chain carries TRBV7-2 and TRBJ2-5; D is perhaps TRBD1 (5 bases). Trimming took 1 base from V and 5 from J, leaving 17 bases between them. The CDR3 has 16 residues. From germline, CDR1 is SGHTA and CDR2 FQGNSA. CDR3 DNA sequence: TGTGCCAGCAGCTTAGGACCAAGGACAAATGAGGAGACCCAGTACTTC. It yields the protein CASSLGPRTNEETQYF.

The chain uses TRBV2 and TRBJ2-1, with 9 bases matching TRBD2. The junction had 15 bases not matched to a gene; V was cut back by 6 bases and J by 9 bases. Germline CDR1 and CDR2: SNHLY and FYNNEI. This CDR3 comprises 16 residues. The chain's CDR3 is CASRGVNSGGPREQFF. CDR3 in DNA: TGTGCCAGCAGGGGGGTCAATAGCGGGGGTCCGCGTGAGCAGTTCTTC.

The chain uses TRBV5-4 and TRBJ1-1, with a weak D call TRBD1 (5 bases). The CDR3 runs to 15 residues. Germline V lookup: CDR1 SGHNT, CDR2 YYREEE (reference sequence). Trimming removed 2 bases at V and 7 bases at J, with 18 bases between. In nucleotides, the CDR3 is TGTGCCAGCAGCTTCTGGGGACTCCCGGTAATTGAAGCTTTCTTT. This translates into CASSFWGLPVIEAFF.

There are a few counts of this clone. The CDR3 reads CASSLGQGVQPQHF. In DNA form, the CDR3 reads TGTGCCAGCAGCTTGGGGCAGGGGGTGCAGCCCCAGCATTTT. V is TRBV5-5 and J is TRBJ1-5; 7 nucleotides line up with TRBD1. The CDR3 runs to 14 residues. The junction had 4 bases not matched to a gene; V was cut back by 0 bases and J by 7 bases. The germline V gene has CDR1 SGHKS and CDR2 YYEKEE (reference sequence).

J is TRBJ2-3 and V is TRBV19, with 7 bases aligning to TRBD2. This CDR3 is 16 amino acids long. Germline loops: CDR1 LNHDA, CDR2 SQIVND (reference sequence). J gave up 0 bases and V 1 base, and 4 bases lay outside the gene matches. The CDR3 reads CASSIVGLYSTDTQYF. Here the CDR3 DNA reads TGTGCCAGTAGTATAGTGGGACTATATAGCACAGATACGCAGTATTTT.

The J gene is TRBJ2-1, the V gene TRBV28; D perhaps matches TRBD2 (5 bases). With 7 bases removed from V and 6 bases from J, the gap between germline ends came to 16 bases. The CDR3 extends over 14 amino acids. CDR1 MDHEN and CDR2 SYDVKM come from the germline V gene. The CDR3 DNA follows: TGTGCCAGCATCCCCGGGAATTTCGGCAATGAGCAGTTCTTC. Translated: CASIPGNFGNEQFF.

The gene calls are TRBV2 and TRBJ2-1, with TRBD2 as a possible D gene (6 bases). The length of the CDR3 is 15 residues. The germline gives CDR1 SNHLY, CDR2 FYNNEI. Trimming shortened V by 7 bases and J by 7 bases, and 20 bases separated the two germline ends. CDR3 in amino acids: CASTPSRGLPNEQFF. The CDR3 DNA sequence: TGTGCCAGCACCCCATCGAGGGGACTCCCAAATGAGCAGTTCTTC.

The CDR3 loop reads CSVERADTQYF. The CDR3 coding sequence is TGCAGCGTTGAACGGGCAGATACGCAGTATTTT. The chain combines TRBV29-1 with TRBJ2-3; D unresolved. This CDR3 contains 11 residues. V lost 2 bases to trimming and J lost 4 bases, with 4 bases between them. Per the germline V gene, CDR1 is SQVTM and CDR2 is ANQGSEA.

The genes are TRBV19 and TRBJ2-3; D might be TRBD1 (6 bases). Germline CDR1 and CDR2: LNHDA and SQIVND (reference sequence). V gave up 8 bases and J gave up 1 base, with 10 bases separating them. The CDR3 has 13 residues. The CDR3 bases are TGTGCCAGTCGGACAGCGGGCACAGATACGCAGTATTTT. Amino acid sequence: CASRTAGTDTQYF.

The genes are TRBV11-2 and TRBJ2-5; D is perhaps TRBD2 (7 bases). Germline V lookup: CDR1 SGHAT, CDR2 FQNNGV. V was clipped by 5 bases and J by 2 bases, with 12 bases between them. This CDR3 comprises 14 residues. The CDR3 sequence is CASSPRGAQETQYF. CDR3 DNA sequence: TGTGCCAGCAGCCCTCGGGGGGCTCAAGAGACCCAGTACTTC.

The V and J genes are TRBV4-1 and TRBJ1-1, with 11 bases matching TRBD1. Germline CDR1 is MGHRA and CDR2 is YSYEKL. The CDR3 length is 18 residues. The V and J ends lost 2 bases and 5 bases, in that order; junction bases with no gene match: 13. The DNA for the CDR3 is TGCGCCAGCAGCCAAAATCTCGGGACAGGGGGATGGGGAACTGAAGCTTTCTTT. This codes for CASSQNLGTGGWGTEAFF.

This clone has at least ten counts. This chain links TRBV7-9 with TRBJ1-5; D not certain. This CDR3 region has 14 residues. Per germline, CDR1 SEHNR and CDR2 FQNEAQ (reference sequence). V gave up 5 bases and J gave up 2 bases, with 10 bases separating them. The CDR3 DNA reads TGTGCCAGCAGCCCGGCCGGAGGCAATCAGCCCCAGCATTTT. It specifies CASSPAGGNQPQHF.

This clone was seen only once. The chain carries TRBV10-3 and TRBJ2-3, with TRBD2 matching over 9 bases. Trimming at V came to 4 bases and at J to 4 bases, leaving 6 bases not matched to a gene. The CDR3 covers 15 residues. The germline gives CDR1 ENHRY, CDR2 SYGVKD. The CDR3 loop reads CAISAAAGGSDTQYF. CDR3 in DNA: TGTGCCATCAGTGCTGCCGCGGGGGGGTCAGATACGCAGTATTTT.

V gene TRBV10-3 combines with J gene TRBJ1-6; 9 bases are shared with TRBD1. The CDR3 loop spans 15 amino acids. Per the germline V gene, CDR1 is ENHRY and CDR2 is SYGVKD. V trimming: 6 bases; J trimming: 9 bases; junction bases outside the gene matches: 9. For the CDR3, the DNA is TGTGCCATCAGCATGGACAGGGGAGTGTCTTCACCCCTCCACTTT. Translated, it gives CAISMDRGVSSPLHF.

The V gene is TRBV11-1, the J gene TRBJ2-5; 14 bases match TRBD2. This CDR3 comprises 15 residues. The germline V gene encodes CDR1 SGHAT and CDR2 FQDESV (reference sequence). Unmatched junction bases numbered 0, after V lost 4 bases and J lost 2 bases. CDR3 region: CASSWTSGGQETQYF. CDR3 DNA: TGTGCCAGCAGCTGGACTAGCGGGGGGCAAGAGACCCAGTACTTC.